This note documents a single T cell receptor beta chain sequence. Its antigen is currently unknown. The record originates from a study of cytomegalovirus exposure and HLA in healthy donors. The overall study: Prior work identified 117 million unique TCR beta sequences in some 180 million T cells.

V was pared by 6 bases and J by 2 bases, with 10 bases between. The CDR3 has 14 residues. Per the germline V gene, CDR1 is MDHEN and CDR2 is SYDVKM. The study, taken as a whole, reports: Reports indicated that the classifier achieved high specificity and sensitivity in diagnosing cytomegalovirus status.

PCR used 60 Vbeta primers and 13 Jbeta primers. Original processing notes: Some 11 million of the roughly 80 million unique TCR beta chains counted in a later analysis were shared. Data came from immunoSEQ multiplex PCR; TCRdb stores just in-frame clones and leaves some out. V and J calls plus clone size are reproduced from that table; the DNA served to infer D and trimming. This sample has approximately 150,000 clones, with around four fifths found just once. Each of the donors was a healthy bone marrow donor. This chain joins TRBV28 and TRBJ2-2; D is perhaps TRBD2 (5 bases). This TCR was recovered from a middle-aged man in good health and CMV-seropositive. The sample comprised PBMCs. As DNA, the CDR3 is TGTGCCAGCAGGGGGAGATTAAACACCGGGGAGCTGTTTTTT. It is translated as CASRGRLNTGELFF.